These T cell receptor beta chains were read from a single sample in a study of a mutant IDH1 vaccine in newly diagnosed glioma. Their cognate antigens are unknown. This table comes from immunoSEQ multiplex PCR, and its TCRdb copy is limited to in-frame clones, with some not included. Of approximately 62,000 clones listed, 70% to 90% are singletons. This material consisted of PBMCs, taken from a glioma patient whose treatment included an IDH1 peptide vaccine. The origin of the receptors is a man between 25 and 39 years old with glioma. Both conserved end residues are part of each CDR3. Each record gives: CDR3 protein, CDR3 DNA, clone size, J gene, V gene, D gene. A D gene is named only where the DNA matches it firmly. Size is omitted from some rows. Given values are once, few, many or a class for expanded clones.

CASSPSRFPEAFF TGTGCCAGCAGCCCCAGCAGGTTCCCTGAAGCTTTCTTT few TRBJ1-1 TRBV5-6 NA
CASSPGAFRPEAFF TGTGCCAGCAGCCCAGGAGCTTTTCGGCCTGAAGCTTTCTTT once TRBJ1-1 TRBV7-8 NA
CASSQDIPSSYNSPLHF TGCGCCAGCAGCCAAGATATCCCTAGCTCCTATAATTCACCCCTCCACTTT NA TRBJ1-6 TRBV4-1 NA
CASSWGQGASPLHF TGTGCCAGCAGCTGGGGACAGGGGGCGTCACCCCTCCACTTT NA TRBJ1-6 TRBV5-8 TRBD1
CASSLGARNTEAFF TGTGCCAGCAGTTTGGGGGCAAGGAACACTGAAGCTTTCTTT few TRBJ1-1 TRBV27 NA
CASSSRQGIRSNYGYTF TGTGCCAGCAGTTCTAGACAGGGGATAAGATCTAACTATGGCTACACCTTC NA TRBJ1-2 TRBV28 TRBD1
CASSPYSPRQGGDTEAFF TGTGCCAGCAGTCCTTACTCCCCTCGACAGGGGGGAGACACTGAAGCTTTCTTT NA TRBJ1-1 TRBV27 TRBD1
CASRGLAGINEQFF TGTGCCAGCAGAGGGCTAGCGGGGATCAATGAGCAGTTCTTC NA TRBJ2-1 TRBV27 TRBD2
CSVDRFTDTQYF TGCAGCGTGGACAGATTCACAGATACGCAGTATTTT NA TRBJ2-3 TRBV29-1 NA
CASGPGGREKLFF TGTGCCAGCGGCCCCGGGGGCAGGGAAAAACTGTTTTTT NA TRBJ1-4 TRBV7-8 NA
CASSPQSGTGRYEQYF TGTGCCAGCTCACCCCAATCCGGGACAGGGCGGTACGAGCAGTACTTC NA TRBJ2-7 TRBV18 TRBD1
CASSRTDAEGEQYF TGCGCCAGCAGCCGAACGGACGCCGAGGGAGAGCAGTACTTC once TRBJ2-7 TRBV4-1 NA
CASRQTLSGNTIYF TGTGCCAGTCGACAGACCCTCTCTGGAAACACCATATATTTT few TRBJ1-3 TRBV18 NA
CSAAGSFSGNTIYF TGCAGCGCCGCAGGGTCCTTCTCTGGAAACACCATATATTTT NA TRBJ1-3 TRBV29-1 NA
CASSSQPISTDTQYF TGTGCCAGCAGCTCCCAGCCAATAAGCACAGATACGCAGTATTTT NA TRBJ2-3 TRBV7-6 NA
CASSLGTSGLVTDTQYF TGTGCCAGCAGCTTAGGGACTAGCGGGTTAGTCACAGATACGCAGTATTTT NA TRBJ2-3 TRBV7-6 TRBD2
CASSSQRLMEEAFF TGTGCCAGCAGCTCACAGAGGCTTATGGAGGAAGCTTTCTTT NA TRBJ1-1 TRBV7-8 NA
CASKGLPDGYTF TGTGCCAGCAAGGGCCTGCCTGATGGCTACACCTTC NA TRBJ1-2 TRBV6-8 NA
CASSLLGGQAADYNSPLHF TGCGCCAGCAGCTTGCTGGGGGGGCAAGCCGCTGACTATAATTCACCCCTCCACTTT NA TRBJ1-6 TRBV5-1 NA
CAARRSMNTEAFF TGTGCCGCCCGGAGGTCCATGAACACTGAAGCTTTCTTT NA TRBJ1-1 TRBV6-5 NA
CASSLRGGASYEQYF TGTGCCAGCAGCTTACGCGGGGGGGCTTCCTACGAGCAGTACTTC NA TRBJ2-7 TRBV7-8 TRBD2
CAEGGHYGYTF TGTGCCGAGGGAGGTCACTATGGCTACACCTTC NA TRBJ1-2 TRBV2 NA
CATARGTGINYGYTF TGTGCCACCGCAAGGGGGACAGGCATTAACTATGGCTACACCTTC NA TRBJ1-2 TRBV15 TRBD1